Sequencing of this T cell receptor (beta chain) was carried out in a study of OX40 agonist ivuxolimab in advanced cancers. Looking at the study overall: Patients received ivuxolimab, an intravenous treatment, every 2 weeks at 0.01 to 10 mg/kg.

This CDR3 is built from 16 residues. V gave up 0 bases and J gave up 4 bases; unmatched junction bases: 2. CDR1 SGHAT and CDR2 FQNNGV come from the germline V gene. Clones were sequenced by immunoSEQ multiplex PCR, and TCRdb holds only the in-frame ones, with some missing. This sample has 90,000 to 150,000 clones, with over 75% found just once. Overall study findings and caveats: It was also the case that some nonresponders had low normalized T-cell clonal expansion. The investigators did not determine what antigen specificity the expanded peripheral T cells had. Partial responders at 0.1-3.0 mg/kg showed near-lowest clonal expansion.

With regard to this clone: Its antigen is not known.

This specimen consisted of CD4+ or CD8+ T cells sorted from blood, obtained in a trial of the OX40 agonist ivuxolimab. The rearrangement joins TRBV11-2 to TRBJ2-5; TRBD2 matches at 13 bases. The TCR was taken from an adult with an advanced solid tumor such as melanoma, head and neck, liver or kidney cancer. CDR3 bases: TGTGCCAGCAGCTTAGATAGGACTAGCGGGGGAGAGACCCAGTACTTC. This codes for CASSLDRTSGGETQYF. Variable domain in full (rest from reference TRBV11-2 and TRBJ2-5): EAGVAQSPRYKIIEKRQSVAFWCNPISGHATLYWYQQILGQGPKLLIQFQNNGVVDDSQLPKDRFSAERLKGVDSTLKIQPAKLEDSAVYLCASSLDRTSGGETQYFGPGTRLLVL.